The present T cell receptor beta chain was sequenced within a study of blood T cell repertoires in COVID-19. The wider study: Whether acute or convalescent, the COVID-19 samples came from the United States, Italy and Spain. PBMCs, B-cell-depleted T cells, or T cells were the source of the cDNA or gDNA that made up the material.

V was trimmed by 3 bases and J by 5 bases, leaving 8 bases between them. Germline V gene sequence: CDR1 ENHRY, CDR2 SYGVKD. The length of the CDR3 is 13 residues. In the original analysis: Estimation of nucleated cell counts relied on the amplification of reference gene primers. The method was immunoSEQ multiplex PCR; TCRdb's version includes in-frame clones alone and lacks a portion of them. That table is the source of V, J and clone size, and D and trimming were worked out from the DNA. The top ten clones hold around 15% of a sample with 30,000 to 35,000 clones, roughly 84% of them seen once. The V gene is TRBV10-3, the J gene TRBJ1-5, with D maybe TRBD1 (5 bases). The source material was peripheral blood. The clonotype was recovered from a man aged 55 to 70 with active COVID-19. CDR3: CAISEGDYQPQHF. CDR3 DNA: TGTGCCATCAGTGAAGGGGATTATCAGCCCCAGCATTTT.